The 3 T cell receptor beta chains reported below all come from one sample, sequenced in a study of cytomegalovirus exposure and HLA in healthy donors. Primers included in the PCR were 60 Vbeta and 13 Jbeta primers. Sequenced by immunoSEQ multiplex PCR; TCRdb stores in-frame clones only, minus some. Seen here are hundreds of thousands of clones, roughly 70% observed once, and the top ten hold roughly 2%. Sequencing used PBMCs. Every receptor here comes from a woman in her 30s in good health and CMV-seronegative.

This chain connects TRBV9 to TRBJ2-7; D is perhaps TRBD2 (6 bases). V lost 0 bases and J lost 2, with 9 bases in between. The CDR3 runs 14 residues. Germline V gives CDR1 SGDLS, CDR2 YYNGEE. The CDR3: CASSVAGSTYEQYF. The CDR3, as DNA: TGTGCCAGCAGCGTAGCCGGGAGTACCTACGAGCAGTACTTC.

This clone was counted once. The CDR3 DNA follows: TGCGCCAGCAGCGCGAGAGGGTCGAACACCGGGGAGCTGTTTTTT. Translating gives CASSARGSNTGELFF. The chain links TRBV5-1 to TRBJ2-2; possibly TRBD2 for D (5 bases). Germline CDR1 SGHRS, CDR2 YFSETQ. The V and J ends lost 4 bases and 0 bases respectively, with 10 bases between them. The CDR3 contains 15 residues.

This clone was observed at least ten times. This chain joins TRBV6-1 and TRBJ2-7, with 8 nucleotides matching TRBD1. Trimming cost V 7 bases and J 2 bases; bases outside gene matches: 7. Germline V gene data show CDR1 as MNHNS and CDR2 as SASEGT. The CDR3 runs to 14 residues. CDR3 nucleotide sequence: TGTGCCAGCAAGGCGGACAGGGCCACCTACGAGCAGTACTTC. This sequence encodes CASKADRATYEQYF.